Shown below are 13 T cell receptor beta chains from a single sample sequenced in a study of T cells in Graves' hyperthyroidism and ophthalmopathy. The investigators amplified TCR beta CDR3 regions from RNA transcripts. The HTBI primer set was used in a first-round RT-PCR of the TCR CDR3. A single record per CDR3 protein comes from TCRdb applying MiXCR to the multiplex PCR reads. The sample holds 550,000 to 600,000 distinct CDR3 sequences, 12% to 15% seen once. Sequencing was done on a sample of blood. These TCRs come from a woman aged 18-30 years with Graves' ophthalmopathy.

This sequence joins TRBV18 and TRBJ1-1, with 7 bases matching TRBD1. Trimming at V came to 5 bases and at J to 5 bases, leaving 8 bases not matched to a gene. Germline CDR1 KGHSH, CDR2 LQKENI. The CDR3 consists of 14 residues. CDR3 sequence (DNA): TGTGCCAGCTCAAGACAGGGAGGTTCGACTGAAGCTTTCTTT. This encodes CASSRQGGSTEAFF.

The chain links TRBV7-2 to TRBJ2-3; 9 bases are a match to TRBD2. Germline V gene sequence: CDR1 SGHTA, CDR2 FQGNSA. The CDR3 has 16 amino acids. After removal of 5 bases from V and 2 bases from J, the junction contained 8 bases not matched to a gene. Written as DNA, the CDR3 is TGTGCCAGCAGCACCGAGACTAGCGGCTCCACAGATACGCAGTATTTT. This translates into CASSTETSGSTDTQYF.

This clonotype was recorded many times. The V gene is TRBV20-1, the J gene TRBJ1-5; maybe TRBD1 (5 bases). Germline values: CDR1 DFQATT, CDR2 SNEGSKA (reference sequence). V was clipped by 4 bases and J by 0 bases, with 16 bases between them. This CDR3 comprises 16 residues. CDR3: CSAKKGVGHSNQPQHF. In nucleotides, the CDR3 is TGCAGTGCTAAAAAAGGGGTGGGGCATAGCAATCAGCCCCAGCATTTT.

The V gene is TRBV2, the J gene TRBJ1-1; D remains ambiguous. CDR3 size: 9 residues. Trimming took 4 bases from V and 7 from J, leaving 1 base between them. Germline lookup yields CDR1 SNHLY and CDR2 FYNNEI. The CDR3 is CASSVEAFF. The DNA of the CDR3 is TGTGCCAGCAGTGTTGAAGCTTTCTTT.

This clonotype was detected many times. The chain links TRBV27 to TRBJ1-6; D is perhaps TRBD1 (6 bases). Trimming took off 6 bases at V and 7 bases at J, with 16 bases between the two ends. In germline, CDR1 is MNHEY, CDR2 SMNVEV (reference sequence). The CDR3 covers 15 residues. This CDR3 is CASSYQGLGNSPLHF. CDR3 DNA: TGTGCCAGCAGCTATCAGGGGCTCGGGAATTCACCCCTCCACTTT.

The rearrangement uses TRBV10-3 and TRBJ1-1; TRBD1 is a possible D gene (5 bases). The CDR3 contains 15 residues. Trimming shortened V by 3 bases and J by 1 base, and 12 bases separated the two germline ends. Germline V lookup: CDR1 ENHRY, CDR2 SYGVKD. The chain's CDR3 is CAISDRGEGNTEAFF. Here the CDR3 DNA reads TGTGCCATCAGTGATAGGGGAGAGGGGAACACTGAAGCTTTCTTT.

This clonotype was found a few times. The chain combines TRBV7-2 with TRBJ1-3; D gene uncertain. This CDR3 has 15 amino acids. CDR1 SGHTA and CDR2 FQGNSA come from the germline V gene. Between the trimmed V and J ends, which lost 1 base and 2 bases, there was a span of 9 bases. The CDR3 sequence is CASSLVDNTGNTIYF. CDR3 nucleotide sequence: TGTGCCAGCAGCTTAGTAGATAATACTGGAAACACCATATATTTT.

Ten or more counts support this clonotype. The CDR3 DNA reads as TGTGCCAGCAGTCCCCGGTGGTGGGGGAGCACAGATACGCAGTATTTT. Amino acid sequence: CASSPRWWGSTDTQYF. This sequence joins TRBV7-2 and TRBJ2-3; TRBD1 or TRBD2 may be the D gene (5 bases each). Trimming shortened V by 6 bases and J by 0 bases, and 16 bases separated the two germline ends. Germline CDR1 is SGHTA and CDR2 is FQGNSA. The CDR3 loop spans 16 amino acids.

This clonotype turned up a few times. V gene TRBV20-1 combines with J gene TRBJ2-1, with TRBD2 identical over 8 bases. After removal of 4 bases from V and 3 bases from J, the junction contained 8 bases not matched to a gene. Germline CDR1 is DFQATT and CDR2 is SNEGSKA (reference sequence). The CDR3 has 15 amino acids. The CDR3 DNA follows: TGCAGTGCTACGGAACGGGAGGGCAACTACAATGAGCAGTTCTTC. The encoded protein is CSATEREGNYNEQFF.

This clonotype was counted at least ten times. The chain employs TRBV5-6 and TRBJ2-7, with 10 bases lining up with TRBD2. The ends lost 4 bases at V and 2 bases at J; junction bases unmatched: 6. Germline assignment: CDR1 SGHDT and CDR2 YYEEEE. CDR3 length: 15 residues. The CDR3 spells CASSPGLAPTYEQYF. CDR3 nucleotide sequence: TGTGCCAGCAGCCCGGGACTAGCGCCCACCTACGAGCAGTACTTC.

This clonotype was counted ten times or more. This chain uses TRBV7-2 with TRBJ2-7, with TRBD2 as a possible D gene (6 bases). The ends were cut back, 5 bases at V and 0 bases at J, with 14 bases in the middle. Germline-derived CDR1 and CDR2 are SGHTA and FQGNSA. The CDR3 loop spans 15 amino acids. Here the CDR3 reads CASSPSRRGSYEQYF. For the CDR3, the DNA is TGTGCCAGCAGCCCATCTCGGCGGGGCTCCTACGAGCAGTACTTC.

The chain couples TRBV20-1 to TRBJ1-1; 10 nucleotides align to TRBD1. J lost 3 bases, V lost 5 bases, and 12 bases had no gene match. This CDR3 comprises 16 residues. The V gene's germline CDR1 is DFQATT and CDR2 SNEGSKA (reference sequence). The CDR3: CSARDRGQFIDTEAFF. DNA for the CDR3: TGCAGTGCTCGCGACAGGGGGCAATTCATTGACACTGAAGCTTTCTTT.

This clonotype has more than one count but fewer than ten. J is TRBJ1-2 and V is TRBV18; D is undetermined. The CDR3 runs 14 residues. Germline V CDR1 and CDR2: KGHSH, LQKENI. Deletions cut 2 bases from V and 7 bases from J, with 14 bases between. The CDR3 region is CASSPDGLKLGYTF. The CDR3 DNA reads as TGTGCCAGCTCACCAGATGGCCTGAAGCTTGGCTACACCTTC. Full variable domain (outside the CDR3, taken from reference TRBV18 and TRBJ1-2): NAGVMQNPRHLVRRRGQEARLRCSPMKGHSHVYWYRQLPEEGLKFMVYLQKENIIDESGMPKERFSAEFPKEGPSILRIQQVVRGDSAAYFCASSPDGLKLGYTFGSGTRLTVV.